Listed here is a single T cell receptor beta chain. Its matching antigen is unknown. The data were obtained in a study of cytomegalovirus exposure and HLA in healthy donors. Study-wide background: It was reported in a later analysis that the same platform had been used for the approximately 120 validation repertoires as for the approximately 700 first-cohort repertoires. Study-wide findings and caveats: A list of 150 to 200 TCR beta chains associated with cytomegalovirus was given.

The method was immunoSEQ multiplex PCR; TCRdb's version includes in-frame clones alone and lacks a portion of them. The sample contains about 130,000 clones, 75% to 90% of which appear only once. The V gene lost 2 bases and the J gene lost 8 bases, with 16 bases spanning the gap. The CDR3 loop spans 14 amino acids. Germline CDR1 and CDR2: SGHRS and YFSETQ. The donors were part of the approximately 120-subject validation cohort, which stood apart from the approximately 630-subject first cohort. Input material: PBMCs. The TCR was taken from a woman in her 30s in good health and CMV-seropositive. V is TRBV5-1 and J is TRBJ1-1, with D unclear. This chain's CDR3 is CASSLTAVITEAFF. The CDR3 DNA sequence: TGCGCCAGCAGCTTAACAGCCGTCATCACCGAAGCTTTCTTT.